A selection of T cell receptor beta chains follows, all from one sample in a study of identical twins. TCRdb fed the 5' RACE reads into MiXCR, producing one record per CDR3 protein. The sample carries hundreds of thousands of distinct CDR3 sequences, roughly 7.1% recorded once. Separately, the same data were catalogued under a study of yellow fever vaccine responses in identical twins.

Sequenced input: PBMCs. All receptors derive from a woman aged 18-29 years in good health. Both conserved end residues are trimmed from each CDR3. Each record gives: V gene, clone size, CDR3 protein. Clone size is shown for a subset of rows, as once, few, many or a class of expanded clone.

V: TRBV27; size: many; CDR3: ASSTSPQGHEAF
V: TRBV20-1; size: NA; CDR3: SVTTSGNYNEQF
V: TRBV6-1; size: few; CDR3: ASRSVSYTAGNTEAF
V: TRBV24-1; size: many; CDR3: ATTKGPTDTQY
V: TRBV6-2/TRBV6-3; size: few; CDR3: ATLQGNYGYT
V: TRBV5-1; size: NA; CDR3: ASSLVGDGETQY
V: TRBV29-1; size: many; CDR3: SVGPGQVFFSSYNEQF
V: TRBV10-3; size: many; CDR3: AISEPILGRGVNTGELF
V: TRBV12-3/TRBV12-4; size: few; CDR3: ASSYTGLGTEAF
V: TRBV11-2; size: few; CDR3: ASSLGDREVYQPQH
V: TRBV20-1; size: NA; CDR3: SASSGTGELF
V: TRBV11-3; size: NA; CDR3: ASSPGQFDAF
V: TRBV28; size: NA; CDR3: ASPGDVSYEQY
V: TRBV11-3; size: few; CDR3: ASSFYQDSSDTQY
V: TRBV9; size: few; CDR3: ASSVNEGTINTEAF
V: TRBV12-3/TRBV12-4; size: many; CDR3: ASSLSSGRGEQY
V: TRBV10-3; size: NA; CDR3: AISERLDNEKLF
V: TRBV7-6; size: many; CDR3: ASSLLTGGSGELF
V: TRBV28; size: few; CDR3: ASRGAGTEQYEQY
V: TRBV6-1; size: NA; CDR3: ASRRDRLNTEAF
V: TRBV7-9; size: few; CDR3: ASSNVDGTNTGELF
V: TRBV27; size: many; CDR3: ASSSSGYYTGELF
V: TRBV28; size: NA; CDR3: ASIGWQGSYEQY
V: TRBV12-3/TRBV12-4; size: few; CDR3: ASSYRAGYGYT
V: TRBV5-1; size: few; CDR3: ASSQQGTGSSGANVLT
V: TRBV2; size: few; CDR3: ASREQLSSYNEQF
V: TRBV20-1; size: few; CDR3: SAREEGLSHNEQF
V: TRBV11-1; size: few; CDR3: ASSLALTRSGLSTDTQY
V: TRBV20-1; size: NA; CDR3: SAAEGRQETQY
V: TRBV28; size: few; CDR3: ASSSRGTGYEQF
V: TRBV20-1; size: few; CDR3: SARDWASGSDIQY
V: TRBV20-1; size: NA; CDR3: SARRPGQGAGGANVLT
V: TRBV6-5; size: few; CDR3: ASSSVGDSNQPQH
V: TRBV3-1; size: few; CDR3: ASSQVGRAGANVLT
V: TRBV27; size: NA; CDR3: ASSLGTPSGSYNEQF
V: TRBV11-2; size: NA; CDR3: ASSRGWVLTHEQY
V: TRBV24-1; size: few; CDR3: ATTGRGDASGTDTQY
V: TRBV10-2; size: once; CDR3: ASSESRGGVNTEAF
V: TRBV24-1; size: few; CDR3: ATSDSPRGGDQPQH
V: TRBV27; size: NA; CDR3: ASSLSAGNQPQH
V: TRBV27; size: few; CDR3: ASSLHPDRVFAEAF
V: TRBV4-2; size: many; CDR3: ASAAYLVHGELF
V: TRBV10-1; size: many; CDR3: ASSEMQGGMY
V: TRBV11-2; size: many; CDR3: ASSFGWGAF
V: TRBV5-1; size: once; CDR3: ASSLETSGSLKTQY
V: TRBV5-1; size: NA; CDR3: ASSLISEASYNEQF
V: TRBV5-1; size: few; CDR3: ASSFQAGEYEQY
V: TRBV4-1; size: NA; CDR3: ASSQDRKEPTPYEQY
V: TRBV12-3/TRBV12-4; size: many; CDR3: ASTPPGFGYT
V: TRBV7-8; size: few; CDR3: ASSERTGGNTEAF
V: TRBV10-3; size: many; CDR3: AISDPAGGHQETQY
V: TRBV20-1; size: few; CDR3: SAREGQPNSYNEQF
V: TRBV4-1; size: few; CDR3: ASSFEDRGNTGELF
V: TRBV12-3/TRBV12-4; size: NA; CDR3: ASSLVSGQETQY
V: TRBV4-1; size: many; CDR3: ASSQDLSSYNSPLH
V: TRBV5-5; size: NA; CDR3: ASGATDQETQY
V: TRBV25-1; size: NA; CDR3: ASSEGGTRRETQY
V: TRBV18; size: NA; CDR3: ASSPMGQLLMNTEAF
V: TRBV24-1; size: NA; CDR3: ATSDLAASGSARNEQF